The 28 T cell receptor beta chains in this list originate from one sample, sequenced in a study of CDR3 diversity in severe acne. TCRdb re-analysed the PCR reads in MiXCR, keeping a single row per CDR3 protein. Here the sample spans fewer than 90,000 distinct CDR3 sequences, around 47% being singletons. Sample: blood. All receptors derive from a male donor with severe acne vulgaris.

This clonotype appeared a single time. The chain recombines TRBV7-9 with TRBJ1-2, with TRBD1 as a possible D gene (5 bases). Trimming shortened V by 7 bases and J by 3 bases, and 12 bases separated the two germline ends. Germline assignment: CDR1 SEHNR and CDR2 FQNEAQ (reference sequence). The CDR3 has 13 residues. The CDR3 sequence: CASTWARDYGYTF. The CDR3 bases are TGTGCCAGCACCTGGGCCAGGGACTATGGCTACACCTTC.

Remarks on this clonotype: A much larger clone lies one base from this, so it may be a read error. The chain employs TRBV12-3 or TRBV12-4 and TRBJ2-1; 11 positions agree with TRBD2. The V segment lost 10 bases and the J segment 5 bases; nucleotides outside the gene matches: 7. The CDR3 contains 14 residues. The chain's CDR3 is CANRRLAGHNEQFF. DNA of the CDR3: TGTGCCAACAGAAGACTAGCGGGGCACAATGAGCAGTTCTTC.

Regarding this clonotype: One end of the junction fails to match germline, which may point to a read error. J is TRBJ2-5 and V is TRBV11-2, with D possibly being TRBD1 or TRBD2 (5 bases each). The CDR3 contains 16 residues. The germline V gene encodes CDR1 SGHAT and CDR2 FQNNGV. The CDR3, as DNA: TGTGCCAGCAGCCCCCTGGGGACGGGGAAGACCGAGACCCAGTGCTTC. It is translated as CASSPLGTGKTETQCF.

This clonotype was seen ten or more times. The V call is TRBV7-9, the J call TRBJ1-1, with 7 bases matching TRBD1. Germline lookup yields CDR1 SEHNR and CDR2 FQNEAQ (reference sequence). The junction had 4 bases not matched to a gene; V was cut back by 2 bases and J by 1 base. This CDR3 region has 15 residues. In DNA form, the CDR3 reads TGTGCCAGCAGCTTAAAAGGGACAGAGAACACTGAAGCTTTCTTT. It yields the protein CASSLKGTENTEAFF.

This clonotype appeared a few times. V and J are TRBV6-2 or TRBV6-3 and TRBJ2-7; TRBD1 or TRBD2 may be the D gene (5 bases each). CDR1 MNHEY and CDR2 SVGEGT come from the germline V gene. The V end was cut by 5 bases, the J end by 2 bases, with 19 bases between. The CDR3 runs 16 residues. As DNA, the CDR3 is TGTGCCAGCAGTCAGCCGAGGGGAGTGGGGACCTACGAGCAGTACTTC. This encodes CASSQPRGVGTYEQYF.

This clonotype is deemed medium-sized. The chain is built from TRBV5-6 and TRBJ2-7, with 9 bases identical to TRBD1. This CDR3 has 13 amino acids. Per germline, CDR1 SGHDT and CDR2 YYEEEE. V was pared by 0 bases and J by 6 bases, with 1 base of the junction left unmatched. CDR3 in DNA: TGTGCCAGCAGCTTGGGGGACAGGGTCGAGCAGTACTTC. As protein: CASSLGDRVEQYF.

This clonotype is a singleton in its sample. CDR3 sequence (DNA): TGCAGTGCTAGAGATCAGTCCGACGAGCAGTACTTC. Protein sequence: CSARDQSDEQYF. The chain combines TRBV20-1 with TRBJ2-7; D ambiguous. Germline V gene lookup returns CDR1 DFQATT and CDR2 SNEGSKA (reference sequence). The V gene lost 0 bases and the J gene lost 5 bases, with 8 bases spanning the gap. This CDR3 is built from 12 residues.

A remark on this clonotype: It may be a read error: a sequence one base away is much more abundant. V gene TRBV19 combines with J gene TRBJ2-3; 7 bases line up with TRBD2. The CDR3 contains 13 residues. The trim removed 7 bases at V and 5 bases at J, leaving 6 bases unmatched. Looked up from germline, CDR1 is LNHDA and CDR2 is SQIVND (reference sequence). CDR3 sequence reads: CASNPWGGDTQYF. CDR3 DNA: TGTGCCAGTAACCCGTGGGGGGGAGATACGCAGTATTTT. The variable domain in full, completed from reference TRBV19 and TRBJ2-3, reads DGGITQSPKYLFRKEGQNVTLSCEQNLNHDAMYWYRQDPGQGLRLIYYSQIVNDFQKGDIAEGYSVSREKKESFPLTVTSAQKNPTAFYLCASNPWGGDTQYFGPGTRLTVL.

This rearrangement joins TRBV12-3 or TRBV12-4 to TRBJ1-5; D unresolved. V shed 5 bases and J shed 6 bases, with 14 bases lying between them. The CDR3 has 14 amino acids. CDR3 sequence reads: CASSLIGVAQPQHF. The CDR3 DNA follows: TGTGCCAGCAGTCTAATCGGGGTAGCTCAGCCCCAGCATTTT.

The chain combines TRBV6-5 with TRBJ2-1, with TRBD1 as a possible D gene (5 bases). The V and J ends lost 6 bases and 0 bases respectively, with 15 bases between them. Germline CDR1 and CDR2: MNHEY and SVGAGI. The CDR3 has 16 residues. The CDR3 sequence: CASRTYQGSSYNEQFF. The CDR3 coding sequence is TGTGCCAGCAGAACTTATCAGGGTAGCTCCTACAATGAGCAGTTCTTC.

This chain uses TRBV5-1 with TRBJ1-2; unclear D gene. Between the trimmed V and J ends, which lost 0 bases and 4 bases, there was a span of 13 bases. Germline V gives CDR1 SGHRS, CDR2 YFSETQ. The CDR3 extends over 15 amino acids. The CDR3 coding sequence is TGCGCCAGCAGCTTGGAAACCCAGAGGGTCTATGGCTACACCTTC. Translating it yields CASSLETQRVYGYTF.

V is TRBV19 and J is TRBJ2-7, with D perhaps matching TRBD1 (5 bases). CDR3 length equals 13 residues. The germline V gene encodes CDR1 LNHDA and CDR2 SQIVND (reference sequence). Between the trimmed V and J ends, which lost 6 bases and 6 bases, there was a span of 15 bases. Here the CDR3 reads CASSTEGAGEQYF. The CDR3 nucleotides are TGTGCCAGTAGCACAGAAGGGGCCGGCGAGCAGTACTTC.

The chain uses TRBV20-1 and TRBJ2-5, with TRBD2 as a possible D gene (6 bases). V lost 0 bases to trimming and J lost 7 bases, with 9 bases between them. CDR3 length: 12 amino acids. Germline values: CDR1 DFQATT, CDR2 SNEGSKA (reference sequence). The CDR3 spells CSARDQGLTQYF. The CDR3 DNA is TGCAGTGCTAGAGATCAGGGACTGACCCAGTACTTC.

A word on this clonotype: The germline gene is not matched at one end of the junction; a read error may be the cause. The chain couples TRBV10-2 to TRBJ2-7; TRBD2 aligns across 11 bases. This CDR3 has 15 residues. Germline assignment: CDR1 WSHSY and CDR2 SAAADI. The CDR3 bases are TGTGCCAGCAGTTCCACCGGGACTAGCGGACACGAGCAGTACTTC. It is translated as CASSSTGTSGHEQYF.

A word on this clonotype: The germline gene is not matched at one end of the junction; a read error may be the cause. The rearrangement joins TRBV10-3 to TRBJ1-2; unclear D gene. The CDR3 consists of 13 residues. Per germline, CDR1 ENHRY and CDR2 SYGVKD. CDR3 protein: CASSYTVNYGYTF. The CDR3 DNA follows: TGTGCCAGCAGTTACACGGTGAACTATGGCTACACCTTC.

The gene calls are TRBV7-3 and TRBJ2-7, with TRBD2 identical over 14 bases. The trim removed 6 bases at V and 5 bases at J, leaving 3 bases unmatched. This CDR3 region has 14 residues. Germline values: CDR1 SGHTA, CDR2 FQGTGA. The CDR3 is CASRLGLAGDEQYF. The CDR3 DNA reads as TGTGCCAGCAGGTTGGGACTAGCGGGAGACGAGCAGTACTTC. The complete variable domain, with remaining parts taken from reference TRBV7-3 and TRBJ2-7, reads GAGVSQTPSNKVTEKGKYVELRCDPISGHTALYWYRQSLGQGPEFLIYFQGTGAADDSGLPNDRFFAVRPEGSVSTLKIQRTERGDSAVYLCASRLGLAGDEQYFGPGTRLTVT.

The sample holds a few counts of this clonotype. The chain uses TRBV2 and TRBJ1-5; maybe TRBD1 (5 bases). The CDR3 has 15 residues. Germline V CDR1 and CDR2: SNHLY, FYNNEI. V lost 6 bases and J lost 0, with 12 bases in between. CDR3 protein: CASRAGGGSNQPQHF. CDR3 nucleotide sequence: TGTGCCAGCAGAGCCGGGGGGGGTAGCAATCAGCCCCAGCATTTT.

This rearrangement joins TRBV19 to TRBJ1-2; D ambiguous. Germline CDR1 reads LNHDA; CDR2 reads SQIVND (reference sequence). The germline V and J ends were trimmed by 3 bases and 5 bases, with 10 bases remaining between them. This CDR3 spans 13 amino acids. CDR3 coding DNA: TGTGCCAGTAGTATGGACCAAGTTTATGGCTACACCTTC. Translation gives CASSMDQVYGYTF. The variable domain in full, completed from reference TRBV19 and TRBJ1-2, reads DGGITQSPKYLFRKEGQNVTLSCEQNLNHDAMYWYRQDPGQGLRLIYYSQIVNDFQKGDIAEGYSVSREKKESFPLTVTSAQKNPTAFYLCASSMDQVYGYTFGSGTRLTVV.

The rearrangement links TRBV7-9 to TRBJ2-2; no firm D call. V shed 1 base and J shed 17 bases, with 23 bases lying between them. Germline V lookup: CDR1 SEHNR, CDR2 FQNEAQ (reference sequence). CDR3 length equals 15 residues. The CDR3 loop is CASSLGGDQNRYVFF. CDR3 in DNA: TGTGCCAGCAGCTTAGGCGGAGACCAGAACAGATACGTATTTTTT.

This clonotype was seen many times. The genes are TRBV5-6 and TRBJ1-6; D unresolved. The CDR3 totals 14 residues. Trimming pared 5 bases from V and 7 bases from J, leaving 13 bases between. Germline CDR1 and CDR2: SGHDT and YYEEEE. CDR3 bases: TGTGCCAGCAGGCCGACGACTGGGAATTCACCCCTCCACTTT. Its protein is CASRPTTGNSPLHF.

V gene TRBV24-1 combines with J gene TRBJ1-1, with a tentative D call TRBD1 (6 bases). The length of the CDR3 is 12 residues. Germline values: CDR1 KGHDR, CDR2 SFDVKD. Trimming pared 9 bases from V and 3 bases from J, leaving 10 bases between. Here the CDR3 DNA reads TGTGCCACCCGCAGGGGTGACACTGAAGCTTTCTTT. Its translation is CATRRGDTEAFF.

This clonotype was recorded a few times. This chain uses TRBV20-1 with TRBJ1-6; D is unresolved. This CDR3 contains 15 residues. V was clipped by 1 base and J by 9 bases, with 16 bases between them. Per germline, CDR1 DFQATT and CDR2 SNEGSKA (reference sequence). CDR3 DNA sequence: TGCAGTGCTAGAGTAAGTGAGGACCGCATTTCACCCCTCCACTTT. This codes for CSARVSEDRISPLHF.

By frequency in the sample, this clonotype is medium-sized. V usage is TRBV2 and J usage is TRBJ2-2, with a tentative D call TRBD1 (6 bases). The CDR3 is 14 residues long. V was pared by 6 bases and J by 1 base, with 9 bases between. The germline gives CDR1 SNHLY, CDR2 FYNNEI. DNA for the CDR3: TGTGCCAGCAGGAAACAGGGGAACACCGGGGAGCTGTTTTTT. This gives the protein CASRKQGNTGELFF.

The chain links TRBV24-1 to TRBJ2-2; D possibly corresponds to TRBD2 (5 bases). The CDR3 is 14 amino acids. V lost 5 bases to trimming and J lost 5 bases, with 11 bases between them. Germline V CDR1 and CDR2: KGHDR, SFDVKD. The CDR3 coding sequence is TGTGCCACCAGTGGGACTGTACAGACCGGGGAGCTGTTTTTT. Its translation: CATSGTVQTGELFF.

V is TRBV19 and J is TRBJ1-1; weak D call: TRBD1 (6 bases). Trimming pared 1 base from V and 0 bases from J, leaving 21 bases between. CDR3 length equals 19 residues. Germline V gives CDR1 LNHDA, CDR2 SQIVND (reference sequence). The chain's CDR3 is CASSIVGQGLFEMNTEAFF. CDR3 bases: TGTGCCAGTAGTATAGTCGGGCAGGGGTTATTCGAGATGAACACTGAAGCTTTCTTT.

This chain joins TRBV7-8 and TRBJ2-7; 8 nucleotides align to TRBD2. Trimming removed 4 bases from V and 6 bases from J; junction bases left unmatched: 11. CDR3 length equals 15 residues. Looked up from germline, CDR1 is SGHVS and CDR2 is FQNEAQ. This CDR3 is CASSSTGTRVFEQYF. CDR3 in DNA: TGTGCCAGCAGCTCCACCGGGACTAGGGTCTTCGAGCAGTACTTC.

The chain combines TRBV7-6 with TRBJ1-5, with D uncertain. Trimming removed 3 bases from V and 4 bases from J, with 13 bases in between. The CDR3 loop spans 15 amino acids. Germline V CDR1 and CDR2: SGHVS, FNYEAQ. The CDR3: CASSFGGLGNQPQHF. CDR3 in DNA: TGTGCCAGCAGCTTTGGAGGGCTAGGGAATCAGCCCCAGCATTTT.

This chain uses TRBV5-1 with TRBJ1-1, with D possibly matching TRBD1 (5 bases). Germline V gives CDR1 SGHRS, CDR2 YFSETQ. Trimming left V 0 bases short and J 5 bases short, with 14 bases between. The CDR3 covers 15 residues. The DNA of the CDR3 is TGCGCCAGCAGCTTGGTATCGGGGGACCGGACTGAAGCTTTCTTT. Translated, it gives CASSLVSGDRTEAFF.